This entry concerns a single T cell receptor (beta chain). Its antigen remains undetermined. Nothing much larger sits one base from this clone, and base qualities are not available. The CDR3 holds 12 amino acids from the cysteine to the phenylalanine. Left in the record is the CDR3 DNA by itself, 36 bases read in frame from the first base. V and J are trimmed by 7 bases and 6 bases, and the gene matches miss 3 bases of the junction. From the germline V gene (reference sequence), CDR1 is MNHEY and CDR2 is SMNVEV. The intended sense of this specimen's time point label: baseline before first vaccination. Vaccinee samples were obtained from the UK trials COV001 and COV002, which included a single-blind randomized controlled phase 2/3 trial of AZD1222 (ChAdOx1 nCoV-19) in healthy adults. For TCRbeta chain sequencing, PBMC samples from trial participants were taken at day 0 and at day 28 after the second dose.

The CDR3 regions of human TCRbeta chains were analyzed by immunosequencing. The paper's processing steps were these. Repertoire TCRs were matched against a reference library of SARS-CoV-2-specific TCRs generated with the MIRA antigen-specificity platform. Breadth meant the fraction of unique TCRs that were SARS-CoV-2-associated, whereas depth meant the fraction of total T cells that were SARS-CoV-2-associated. Using the MIRA data, each spike-specific TCR was assigned both to the spike region to which the TCR was reactive and to a CD4 or CD8 class. Log10-transformed breadth and depth values were compared by one-way ANOVA with Sidak's multiple comparisons tests. Entries here come from immuneACCESS through TCRdb and include only in-frame sequences with V and J called. Some clones fail to appear in such tables; in the studies checked, an unresolved V gene covers under half of the shortfall, and the cause of the remainder is unknown. V and J calls and clone size are those listed in that table; D and trimming were worked out from the DNA. The sample table holds some 150,000 clones, of which almost 90% were seen once. Of the sample, 3% to 4.5% is held by the ten largest clones.

The data originate from a study of T cell responses to AZD1222 COVID-19 vaccine (dated by TCRdb to about 2021). About the investigation overall: AZD1222 recipients whose second dose came at about 4 weeks and those whose second dose came at about 12 weeks were combined into one group, since spike-specific TCR depth and breadth did not differ between the two schedules. TCR sequencing was performed for about 250 trial participants, of whom about 210 were given two doses of AZD1222 and roughly 25 were given two doses of MenACWY control vaccine. Trial participants were enrolled by age into subgroups of 18-55, 56-69 and 70-plus years, and approximately 150, 30 and 60 TCR-sequenced participants, respectively, were included in these subgroups. The research as a whole found: Vaccine-associated CD4 TCRs spanned the whole spike protein, with dominant responses in regions 160-218 and 743-854. Participants were mostly white British, with more females than males. The authors suggested clonal diversity may have been underestimated. The 56-69-year group was small, and its depth increase did not reach significance, likely because of low power. Conclusions about previously exposed vaccinees were limited because only a handful of AZD1222 recipients were SARS-CoV-2 seropositive at baseline. A significant rise in spike-specific TCR breadth and depth was observed after two AZD1222 doses relative to day 0 and relative to MenACWY recipients. Epitopes outside the regions mutated in the B.1.351 and B.1.1.7 variants were reportedly recognized by nearly half of the unique spike-specific TCRs. Because no day 14 peak-response samples were available, the repertoires could be characterized only after the peak T cell response.

This receptor was identified in an adult in good health. The source was peripheral blood, collected on day 0 of AZD1222 vaccination. The sequence joins TRBV27 to TRBJ2-1; a stretch of 7 junction bases matches TRBD2. Here is the DNA: TGTGCCAGCACCGGGACTACCAATGAGCAGTTCTTC. Its protein reads: CASTGTTNEQFF.